The T cell receptor beta chain described here comes from a study of blood T cell repertoires in COVID-19. The overall study: COVID-19 samples, acute and convalescent, were from the United States, Italy and Spain.

The CDR3 loop spans 15 amino acids. V was clipped by 1 base and J by 3 bases, with 11 bases between them. The germline gives CDR1 SGHTA, CDR2 FQGNSA. As processed by the authors: Reference gene primer amplification in the assay estimated nucleated cell counts. Clones were sequenced by immunoSEQ multiplex PCR, and TCRdb holds only the in-frame ones, with some missing. The V and J calls and clone size come from that table; D and trimming were worked out from the DNA. The sample has 310,000 or so clones, approximately 87% seen once. The receptor comes from a woman in her fifties or sixties with active or convalescent COVID-19. The sequenced sample consisted of peripheral blood. The gene calls are TRBV7-2 and TRBJ2-3, with D tentatively TRBD1 (6 bases). The chain's CDR3 is CASSLVGGRTDTQYF. The CDR3 coding sequence is TGTGCCAGCAGCTTAGTTGGGGGCCGGACAGATACGCAGTATTTT. Full variable domain (outside the CDR3, taken from reference TRBV7-2 and TRBJ2-3): GAGVSQSPSNKVTEKGKDVELRCDPISGHTALYWYRQSLGQGLEFLIYFQGNSAPDKSGLPSDRFSAERTGGSVSTLTIQRTQQEDSAVYLCASSLVGGRTDTQYFGPGTRLTVL.